What follows is one T cell receptor (beta chain) and its context. The deep-level immunoSEQ assay was used. The sorted-subset replicate PCRs were given about 200 ng DNA, which is approximately 30,000 T cell genomes. Only in-frame clones appear in the TCRdb table, and some are missing; sequencing was by immunoSEQ multiplex PCR. Of about 1.1 million clones listed, 60% to 85% were seen once; the top ten hold about 0.89%. This specimen belongs to a study of shared clonotypes between healthy human individuals. At the level of the study: For every donor, three CD4 naive, three CD4 memory, two CD8 naive and one CD8 memory plates were used.

The ends were cut back, 1 base at V and 0 bases at J, with 10 bases in the middle. CDR3 length equals 17 residues. Germline CDR1 reads SNHLY; CDR2 reads FYNNEI. The clonotype comes from a man between 18 and 35 years old in good health. Some clones in this sample may be carry-over from other donors' samples. Specimen: memory CD4+ T cells from PBMCs. Documented subset: CD45RA-negative fraction. The chain employs TRBV2 and TRBJ2-6, with D perhaps matching TRBD1 or TRBD2 (5 bases each). The CDR3 DNA is TGTGCCAGCAGTGAAGTTCGTGGGGGCTCTGGGGCCAACGTCCTGACTTTC. Protein sequence: CASSEVRGGSGANVLTF.